One and the same sample provided the 8 T cell receptor beta chains below, sequenced in a study of blood T cell repertoires in COVID-19 (dated by TCRdb to between 2020 and 2021). Library construction relied on the immunoSEQ multiplex PCR assay. The table comes from immuneACCESS by way of TCRdb, which keeps in-frame sequences with V and J called. Part of the clones is missing from these tables; in studies checked, under half for an unresolved V gene and the rest for unknown reasons. The sample table records just over 95,000 clones; 75% to 85% of these occur just once. The ten largest clones add up to about 4.3% of the sample. Sequenced input: peripheral blood. The receptors were sampled from a man aged 60 to 69 with acute or convalescent COVID-19.

The V and J genes are TRBV30 and TRBJ1-5; 8 bases fit TRBD1. J gave up 6 bases and V 0 bases, and 4 bases lay outside the gene matches. The CDR3 has 14 amino acids. Germline CDR1 and CDR2: GTSNPN and SVGIG (reference sequence). This chain's CDR3 is CAWSVLTGGQPQHF. The CDR3 nucleotides read TGTGCCTGGAGTGTACTAACAGGGGGTCAGCCCCAGCATTTT.

The chain uses TRBV29-1 and TRBJ1-3, with a possible D match to TRBD1 (5 bases). Per the germline V gene, CDR1 is SQVTM and CDR2 is ANQGSEA. The V end was cut by 4 bases, the J end by 2 bases, with 9 bases between. The CDR3 is 13 amino acids. The chain's CDR3 is CSVVGRAGNTIYF. The DNA of the CDR3 is TGCAGCGTTGTTGGCAGGGCTGGAAACACCATATATTTT.

CDR3 loop: CASSGGRDQPQHF. The DNA of the CDR3 is TGTGCCAGCTCAGGGGGCAGAGATCAGCCCCAGCATTTT. The chain is built from TRBV18 and TRBJ1-5, with D possibly being TRBD1 (6 bases). The CDR3 runs to 13 residues. V lost 5 bases and J lost 5, with 10 bases in between. CDR1 KGHSH and CDR2 LQKENI come from the germline V gene.

The chain joins TRBV2 to TRBJ1-1, with D possibly TRBD1 on 5 matching bases. Germline V lookup: CDR1 SNHLY, CDR2 FYNNEI. The CDR3 is 13 residues long. V lost 10 bases, J lost 1 base, and 13 bases lay in between. The CDR3 DNA follows: TGTGCCACCGGGGGATTAACGAACACTGAAGCTTTCTTT. Amino acid sequence: CATGGLTNTEAFF. The full variable domain, in which reference TRBV2 and TRBJ1-1 provide the parts outside the CDR3, is EPEVTQTPSHQVTQMGQEVILRCVPISNHLYFYWYRQILGQKVEFLVSFYNNEISEKSEIFDDQFSVERPDGSNFTLKIRSTKLEDSAMYFCATGGLTNTEAFFGQGTRLTVV.

The gene calls are TRBV5-4 and TRBJ2-5, with D possibly matching TRBD1 (6 bases). The CDR3 has 15 amino acids. Germline V lookup: CDR1 SGHNT, CDR2 YYREEE (reference sequence). Trimming took 1 base from V and 5 from J, leaving 15 bases between them. CDR3 nucleotide sequence: TGTGCCAGCAGCTTGCCGGGACACCCGCGGGAGACCCAGTACTTC. This gives the protein CASSLPGHPRETQYF.

The table lists this clone with a count of one. This CDR3 reads CASSPQGTGGSPLHF. The CDR3, as DNA: TGTGCCAGCAGCCCCCAAGGGACAGGGGGTTCACCCCTCCACTTT. The chain recombines TRBV7-9 with TRBJ1-6, with TRBD1 matching over 11 bases. Germline CDR1 and CDR2: SEHNR and FQNEAQ (reference sequence). The CDR3 is 15 amino acids. The trim removed 5 bases at V and 9 bases at J, leaving 6 bases unmatched.

This clone was observed once. The chain uses TRBV7-8 and TRBJ2-5; 7 bases fit TRBD1. The germline V gene has CDR1 SGHVS and CDR2 FQNEAQ. The CDR3 has 13 residues. The V and J ends lost 5 bases and 3 bases, in that order; junction bases with no gene match: 3. The CDR3 DNA reads TGTGCCAGCAGCCCCGGGACAGAAGAGACCCAGTACTTC. This encodes CASSPGTEETQYF.

This clone came up once. This rearrangement joins TRBV10-1 to TRBJ2-3, with 10 bases identical to TRBD2. The germline V gene encodes CDR1 WNHNN and CDR2 SYGVQD (reference sequence). The CDR3 covers 15 residues. Losses at the gene ends were 3 bases for V and 5 bases for J; bases not matched to a gene: 5. The CDR3 is CASSETSGIGDTQYF. The CDR3 nucleotides read TGCGCCAGCAGTGAAACTAGCGGGATTGGAGATACGCAGTATTTT.